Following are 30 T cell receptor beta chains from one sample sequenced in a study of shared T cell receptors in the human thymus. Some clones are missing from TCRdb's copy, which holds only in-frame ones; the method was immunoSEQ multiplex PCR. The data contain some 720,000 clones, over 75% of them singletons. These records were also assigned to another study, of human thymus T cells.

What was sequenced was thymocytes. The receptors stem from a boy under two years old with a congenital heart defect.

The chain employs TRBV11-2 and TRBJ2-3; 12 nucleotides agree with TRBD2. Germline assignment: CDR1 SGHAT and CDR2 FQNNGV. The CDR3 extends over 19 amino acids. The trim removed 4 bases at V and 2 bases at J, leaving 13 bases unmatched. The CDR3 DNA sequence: TGTGCCAGCAGCTCCCGGACTAGCGGGACGTCCCGAAACACAGATACGCAGTATTTT. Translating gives CASSSRTSGTSRNTDTQYF.

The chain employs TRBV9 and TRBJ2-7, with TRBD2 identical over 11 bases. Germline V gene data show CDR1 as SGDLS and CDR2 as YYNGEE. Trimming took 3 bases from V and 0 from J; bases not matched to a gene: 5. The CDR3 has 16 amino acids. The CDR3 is CASSEGLADFSYEQYF. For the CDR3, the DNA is TGTGCCAGCAGCGAGGGACTAGCGGACTTCTCCTACGAGCAGTACTTC. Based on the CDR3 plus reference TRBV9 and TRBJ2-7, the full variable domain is DSGVTQTPKHLITATGQRVTLRCSPRSGDLSVYWYQQSLDQGLQFLIQYYNGEERAKGNILERFSAQQFPDLHSELNLSSLELGDSALYFCASSEGLADFSYEQYFGPGTRLTVT.

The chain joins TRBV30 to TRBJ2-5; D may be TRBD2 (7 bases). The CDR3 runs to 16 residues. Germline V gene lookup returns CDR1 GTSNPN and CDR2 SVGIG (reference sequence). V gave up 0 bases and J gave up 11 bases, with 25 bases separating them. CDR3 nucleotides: TGTGCCTGGAGTGTTTGGCCAGGGGCGGGAGAGGGGATTCAGTACTTC. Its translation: CAWSVWPGAGEGIQYF. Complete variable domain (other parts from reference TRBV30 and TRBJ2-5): SQTIHQWPATLVQPVGSPLSLECTVEGTSNPNLYWYRQAAGRGLQLLFYSVGIGQISSEVPQNLSASRPQDRQFILSSKKLLLSDSGFYLCAWSVWPGAGEGIQYFGPGTRLLVL.

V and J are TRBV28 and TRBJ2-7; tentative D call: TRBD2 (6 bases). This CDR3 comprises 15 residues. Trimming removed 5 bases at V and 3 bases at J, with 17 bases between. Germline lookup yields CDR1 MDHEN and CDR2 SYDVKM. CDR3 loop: CASSPAAGRGYEQYF. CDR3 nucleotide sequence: TGTGCCAGCAGTCCCGCGGCGGGAAGGGGCTACGAGCAGTACTTC. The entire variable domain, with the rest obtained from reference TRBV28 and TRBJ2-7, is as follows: DVKVTQSSRYLVKRTGEKVFLECVQDMDHENMFWYRQDPGLGLRLIYFSYDVKMKEKGDIPEGYSVSREKKERFSLILESASTNQTSMYLCASSPAAGRGYEQYFGPGTRLTVT.

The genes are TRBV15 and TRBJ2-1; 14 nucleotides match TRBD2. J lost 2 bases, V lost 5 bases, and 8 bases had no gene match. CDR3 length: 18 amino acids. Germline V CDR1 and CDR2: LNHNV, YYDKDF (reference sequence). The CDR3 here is CATSGGTSGSGAYNEQFF. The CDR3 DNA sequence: TGTGCCACCAGCGGGGGGACTAGCGGGAGCGGGGCCTACAATGAGCAGTTCTTC. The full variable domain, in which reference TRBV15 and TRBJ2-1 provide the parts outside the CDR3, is DAMVIQNPRYQVTQFGKPVTLSCSQTLNHNVMYWYQQKSSQAPKLLFHYYDKDFNNEADTPDNFQSRRPNTSFCFLDIRSPGLGDTAMYLCATSGGTSGSGAYNEQFFGPGTRLTVL.

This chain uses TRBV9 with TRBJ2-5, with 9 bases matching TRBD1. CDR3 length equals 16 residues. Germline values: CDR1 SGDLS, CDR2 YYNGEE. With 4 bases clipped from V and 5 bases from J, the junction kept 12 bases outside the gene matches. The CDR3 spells CASSPDGQGLGETQYF. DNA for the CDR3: TGTGCCAGCAGCCCAGACGGACAGGGGCTGGGGGAGACCCAGTACTTC.

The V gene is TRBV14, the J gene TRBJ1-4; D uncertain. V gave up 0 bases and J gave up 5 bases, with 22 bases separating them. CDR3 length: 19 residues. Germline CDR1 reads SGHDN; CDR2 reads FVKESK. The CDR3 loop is CASSQEESKKSPPNEKLFF. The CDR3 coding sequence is TGTGCCAGCAGCCAAGAAGAGTCGAAGAAGTCCCCTCCGAATGAAAAACTGTTTTTT.

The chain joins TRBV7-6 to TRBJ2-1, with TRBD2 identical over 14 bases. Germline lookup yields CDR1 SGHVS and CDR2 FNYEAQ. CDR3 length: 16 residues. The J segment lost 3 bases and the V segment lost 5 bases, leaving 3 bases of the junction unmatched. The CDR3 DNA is TGTGCCAGCAGCGCAGGGACTAGCGGGAGCTACAATGAGCAGTTCTTC. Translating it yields CASSAGTSGSYNEQFF.

The CDR3 nucleotides are TGCGCCAGCAGCTTGGTCAGGGGGCTCGCCGGGGAGCTGTTTTTT. Its protein product is CASSLVRGLAGELFF. The J gene is TRBJ2-2, the V gene TRBV5-1, with 8 bases aligning to TRBD1. Germline CDR1 is SGHRS and CDR2 is YFSETQ. The CDR3 extends over 15 amino acids. The trim removed 0 bases at V and 6 bases at J, leaving 4 bases unmatched.

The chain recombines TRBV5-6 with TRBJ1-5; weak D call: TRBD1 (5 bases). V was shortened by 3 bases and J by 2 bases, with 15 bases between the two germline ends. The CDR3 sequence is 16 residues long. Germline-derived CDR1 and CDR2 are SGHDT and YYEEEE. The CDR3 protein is CASSSLGGWGNQPQHF. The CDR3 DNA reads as TGTGCCAGCAGCTCCCTGGGGGGGTGGGGCAATCAGCCCCAGCATTTT.

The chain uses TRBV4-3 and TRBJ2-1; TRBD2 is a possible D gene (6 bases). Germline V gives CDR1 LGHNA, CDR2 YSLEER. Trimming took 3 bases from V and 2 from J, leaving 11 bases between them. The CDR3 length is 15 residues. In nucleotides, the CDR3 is TGCGCCAGCAGCCACGGGCGGGACCCCTACAATGAGCAGTTCTTC. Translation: CASSHGRDPYNEQFF.

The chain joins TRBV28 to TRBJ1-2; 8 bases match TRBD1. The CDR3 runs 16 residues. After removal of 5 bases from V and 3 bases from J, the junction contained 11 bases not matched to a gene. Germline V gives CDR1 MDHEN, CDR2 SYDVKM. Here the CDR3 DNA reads TGTGCCAGCAGTCCCCCAGGGGGCGAAGGAGACTATGGCTACACCTTC. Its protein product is CASSPPGGEGDYGYTF.

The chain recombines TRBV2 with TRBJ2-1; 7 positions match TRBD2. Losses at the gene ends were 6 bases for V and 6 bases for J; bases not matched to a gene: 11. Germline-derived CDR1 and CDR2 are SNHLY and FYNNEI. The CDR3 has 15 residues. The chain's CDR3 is CASSLNPGTTNEQFF. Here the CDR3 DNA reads TGTGCCAGCAGCCTGAATCCCGGGACTACCAATGAGCAGTTCTTC.

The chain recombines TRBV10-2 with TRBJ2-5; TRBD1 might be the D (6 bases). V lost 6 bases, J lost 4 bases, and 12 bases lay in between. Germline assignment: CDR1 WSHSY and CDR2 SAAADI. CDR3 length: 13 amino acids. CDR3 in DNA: TGCGCCAGCAGGCAAGGGGGAAGAGAGACCCAGTACTTC. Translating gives CASRQGGRETQYF.

Here the CDR3 reads CASSLAISGRQGNEQFF. The CDR3 DNA follows: TGTGCCAGCAGCTTAGCCATCAGCGGGAGGCAGGGTAATGAGCAGTTCTTC. The chain has TRBV11-2 and TRBJ2-1; 9 bases are a match to TRBD2. The CDR3 is made up of 17 amino acids. CDR1 is SGHAT, CDR2 FQNNGV, per germline. J lost 7 bases, V lost 1 base, and 11 bases had no gene match.

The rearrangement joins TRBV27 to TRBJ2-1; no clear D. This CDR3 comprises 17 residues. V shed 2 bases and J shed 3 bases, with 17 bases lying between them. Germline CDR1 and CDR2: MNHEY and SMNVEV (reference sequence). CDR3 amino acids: CASSLSFWLSNYNEQFF. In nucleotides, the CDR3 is TGTGCCAGCAGTTTAAGTTTTTGGCTCTCGAACTACAATGAGCAGTTCTTC.

CDR3 residues: CASSFAGGPYEQYF. The CDR3 bases are TGTGCCAGCAGTTTTGCGGGGGGCCCCTACGAGCAGTACTTC. The chain has TRBV27 and TRBJ2-5; 8 bases line up with TRBD2. The assigned J gene may be wrong: the sequence end matches TRBJ2-7 better. Germline V gene sequence: CDR1 MNHEY, CDR2 SMNVEV (reference sequence). The CDR3 contains 14 residues.

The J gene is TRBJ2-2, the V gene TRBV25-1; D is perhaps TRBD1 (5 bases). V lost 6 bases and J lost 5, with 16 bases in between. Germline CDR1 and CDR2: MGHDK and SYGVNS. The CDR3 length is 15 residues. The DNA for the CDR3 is TGTGCCAGCAGACCCGGAAGGGGTGGGACCGGGGAGCTGTTTTTT. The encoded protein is CASRPGRGGTGELFF.

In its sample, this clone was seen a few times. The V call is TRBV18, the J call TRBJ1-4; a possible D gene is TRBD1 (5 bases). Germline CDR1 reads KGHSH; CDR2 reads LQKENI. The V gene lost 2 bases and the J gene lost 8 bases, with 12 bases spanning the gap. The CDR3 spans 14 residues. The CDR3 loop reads CASSPGGAFEKLFF. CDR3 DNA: TGTGCCAGCTCACCAGGAGGGGCCTTCGAAAAACTGTTTTTT.

CDR3 bases: TGTGCCAGCAGCTTAGTTGGTGGTGCTACCAGGGATACGCAGTATTTT. This codes for CASSLVGGATRDTQYF. The J gene is TRBJ2-3, the V gene TRBV7-6; D remains unclear. Trimming left V 1 base short and J 6 bases short, with 17 bases between. The CDR3 totals 16 residues. Germline values: CDR1 SGHVS, CDR2 FNYEAQ.

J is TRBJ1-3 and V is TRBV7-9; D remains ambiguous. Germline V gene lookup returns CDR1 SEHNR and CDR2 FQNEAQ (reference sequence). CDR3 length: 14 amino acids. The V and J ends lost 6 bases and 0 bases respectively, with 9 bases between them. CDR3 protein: CASRPRGSGNTIYF. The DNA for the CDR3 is TGTGCCAGCAGGCCCCGGGGCTCTGGAAACACCATATATTTT.

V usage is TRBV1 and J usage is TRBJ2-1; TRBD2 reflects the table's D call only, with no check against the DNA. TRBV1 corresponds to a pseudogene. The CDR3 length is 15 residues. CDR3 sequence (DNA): TGCACCAGCACCCGACTAGCGGGAGCAATCGATGAGCAGTTCTTC. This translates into CTSTRLAGAIDEQFF.

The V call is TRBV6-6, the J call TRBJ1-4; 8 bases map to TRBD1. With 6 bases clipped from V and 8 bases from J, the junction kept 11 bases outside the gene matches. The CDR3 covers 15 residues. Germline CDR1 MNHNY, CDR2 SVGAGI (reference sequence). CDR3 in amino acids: CASRPNDRGGEKLFF. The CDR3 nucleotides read TGTGCCAGCAGACCAAACGACAGGGGAGGAGAAAAACTGTTTTTT.

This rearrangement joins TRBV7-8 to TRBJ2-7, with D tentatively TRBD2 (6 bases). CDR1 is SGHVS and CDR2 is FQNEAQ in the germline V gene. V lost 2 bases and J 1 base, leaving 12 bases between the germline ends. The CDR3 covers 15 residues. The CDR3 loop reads CASSLPGLGSYEQYF. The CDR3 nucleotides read TGTGCCAGCAGCTTACCGGGACTGGGATCCTACGAGCAGTACTTC.

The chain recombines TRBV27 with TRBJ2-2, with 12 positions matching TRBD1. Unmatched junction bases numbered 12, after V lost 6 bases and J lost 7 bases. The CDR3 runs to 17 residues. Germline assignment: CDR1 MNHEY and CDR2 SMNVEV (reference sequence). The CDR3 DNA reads TGTGCCAGCAGGCCAAGGGGGGGACAGGGGGCCGTCGGGGAGCTGTTTTTT. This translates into CASRPRGGQGAVGELFF.

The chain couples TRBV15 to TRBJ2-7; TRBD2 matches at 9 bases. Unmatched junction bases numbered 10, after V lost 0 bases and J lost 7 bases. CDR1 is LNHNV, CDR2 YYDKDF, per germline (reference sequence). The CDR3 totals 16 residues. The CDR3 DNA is TGTGCCACCAGCAGAGATCGGATAGCGGGAGCGATAGAGCAGTACTTC. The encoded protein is CATSRDRIAGAIEQYF.

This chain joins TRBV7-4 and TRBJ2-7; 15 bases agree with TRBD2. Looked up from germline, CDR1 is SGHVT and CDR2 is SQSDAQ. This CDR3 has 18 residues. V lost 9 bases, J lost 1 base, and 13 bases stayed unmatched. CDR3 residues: CARHIRGLAGGISYEQYF. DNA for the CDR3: TGTGCCAGACATATAAGGGGACTAGCGGGAGGAATTTCCTACGAGCAGTACTTC.

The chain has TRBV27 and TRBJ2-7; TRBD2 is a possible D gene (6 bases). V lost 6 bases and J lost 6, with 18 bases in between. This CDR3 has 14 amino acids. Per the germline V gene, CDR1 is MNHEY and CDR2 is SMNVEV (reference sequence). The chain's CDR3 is CASRSGGGGGEQYF. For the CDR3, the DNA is TGTGCCAGCAGATCTGGGGGTGGGGGAGGCGAGCAGTACTTC.

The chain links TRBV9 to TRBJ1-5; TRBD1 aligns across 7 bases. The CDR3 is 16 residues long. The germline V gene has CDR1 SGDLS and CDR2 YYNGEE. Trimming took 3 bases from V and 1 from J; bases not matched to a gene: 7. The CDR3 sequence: CASSADRARSNQPQHF. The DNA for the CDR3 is TGTGCCAGCAGCGCCGACAGGGCTCGGAGCAATCAGCCCCAGCATTTT.

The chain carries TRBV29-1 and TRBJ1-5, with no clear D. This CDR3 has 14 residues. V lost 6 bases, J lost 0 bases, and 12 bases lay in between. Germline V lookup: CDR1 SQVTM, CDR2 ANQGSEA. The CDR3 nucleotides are TGCAGCGTCGGGTCAGCCAATAGCAATCAGCCCCAGCATTTT. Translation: CSVGSANSNQPQHF.